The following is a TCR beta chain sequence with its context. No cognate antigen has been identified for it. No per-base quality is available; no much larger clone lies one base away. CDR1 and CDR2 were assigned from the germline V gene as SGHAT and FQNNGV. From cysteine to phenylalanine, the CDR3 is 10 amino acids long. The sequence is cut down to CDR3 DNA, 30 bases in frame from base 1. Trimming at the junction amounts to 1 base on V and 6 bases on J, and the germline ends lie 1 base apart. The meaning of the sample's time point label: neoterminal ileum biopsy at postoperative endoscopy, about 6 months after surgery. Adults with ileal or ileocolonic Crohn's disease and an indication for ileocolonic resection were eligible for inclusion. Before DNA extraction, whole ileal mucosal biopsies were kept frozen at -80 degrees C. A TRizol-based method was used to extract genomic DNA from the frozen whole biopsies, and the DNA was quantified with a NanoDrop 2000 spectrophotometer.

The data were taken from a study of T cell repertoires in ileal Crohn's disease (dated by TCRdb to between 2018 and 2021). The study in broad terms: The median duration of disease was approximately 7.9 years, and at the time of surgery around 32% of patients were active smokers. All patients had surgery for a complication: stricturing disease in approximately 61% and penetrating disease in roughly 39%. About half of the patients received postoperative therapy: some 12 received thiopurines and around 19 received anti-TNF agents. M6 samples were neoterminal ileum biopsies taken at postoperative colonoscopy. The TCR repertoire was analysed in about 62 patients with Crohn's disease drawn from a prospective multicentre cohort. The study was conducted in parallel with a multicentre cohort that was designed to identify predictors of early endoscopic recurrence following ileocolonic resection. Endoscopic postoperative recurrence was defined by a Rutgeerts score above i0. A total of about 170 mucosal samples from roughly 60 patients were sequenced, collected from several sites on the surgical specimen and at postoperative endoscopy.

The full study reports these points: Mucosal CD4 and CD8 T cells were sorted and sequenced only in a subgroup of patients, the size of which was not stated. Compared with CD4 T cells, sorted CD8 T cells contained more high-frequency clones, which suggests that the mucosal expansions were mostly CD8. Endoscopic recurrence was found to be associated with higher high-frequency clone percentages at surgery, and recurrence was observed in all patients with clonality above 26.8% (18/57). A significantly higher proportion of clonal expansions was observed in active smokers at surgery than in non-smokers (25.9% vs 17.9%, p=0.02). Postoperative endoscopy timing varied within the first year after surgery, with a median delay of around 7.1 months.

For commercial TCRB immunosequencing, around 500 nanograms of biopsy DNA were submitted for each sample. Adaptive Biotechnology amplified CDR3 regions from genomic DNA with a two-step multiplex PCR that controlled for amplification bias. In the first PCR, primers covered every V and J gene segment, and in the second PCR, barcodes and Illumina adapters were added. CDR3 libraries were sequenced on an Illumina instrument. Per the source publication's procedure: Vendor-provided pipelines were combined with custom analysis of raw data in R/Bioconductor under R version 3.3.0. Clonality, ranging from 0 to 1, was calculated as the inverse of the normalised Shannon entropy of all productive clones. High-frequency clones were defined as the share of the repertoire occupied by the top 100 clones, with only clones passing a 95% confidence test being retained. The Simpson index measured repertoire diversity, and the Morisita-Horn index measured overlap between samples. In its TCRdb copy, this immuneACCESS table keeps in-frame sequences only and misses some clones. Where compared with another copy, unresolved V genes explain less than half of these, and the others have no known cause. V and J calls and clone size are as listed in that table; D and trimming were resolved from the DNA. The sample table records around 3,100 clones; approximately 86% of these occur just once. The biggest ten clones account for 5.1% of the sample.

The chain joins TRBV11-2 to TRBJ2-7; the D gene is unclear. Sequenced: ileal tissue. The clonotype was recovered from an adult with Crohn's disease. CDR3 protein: CASSLVEQYF. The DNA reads TGTGCCAGCAGCTTAGTCGAGCAGTACTTC.